This is a list of T cell receptor beta chains from one sample in a study of T-cell memory formation after mild COVID-19. TCRdb re-called the 5' RACE reads with MiXCR, one entry per CDR3 protein. The repertoire holds under 300,000 distinct CDR3 sequences, with 8% to 10% as singletons. The sequencing sample was made of PBMCs or a T cell subset sorted from them (not recorded which). The receptors come from a man aged 18-30 years who had mild COVID-19 (a few samples of this study predate the infection). Cell type and time point are not known. The CDR3 runs from the conserved cysteine through the conserved F or W. A D gene is named only where the DNA matches it firmly. Rows may omit the clone size; those that give it use once, few, many or a size class.

TRBD1	many	TRBV12-3/TRBV12-4	TRBJ2-5	TGTGCCAGCAGAAAACAGGGGTCCGAGACCCAGTACTTC	CASRKQGSETQYF
-	-	TRBV5-5	TRBJ1-5	TGTGCCAGCAGCTTGGTGGGGGACAATCAGCCCCAGCATTTT	CASSLVGDNQPQHF
-	few	TRBV6-6	TRBJ1-4	TGTGCCAGCTCTAGGACCGGATCGGGCTATGAAAAACTGTTTTTT	CASSRTGSGYEKLFF
TRBD1	few	TRBV6-5	TRBJ1-6	TGTGCCAGCAGCTACCTGGACAGGCCGTTATTACCCCTCCACTTT	CASSYLDRPLLPLHF
-	few	TRBV24-1	TRBJ1-2	TGTGCCACCAGTGGCGGGGCCTTCTATGGCTACACCTTC	CATSGGAFYGYTF
TRBD2	-	TRBV3-1	TRBJ2-2	TGTGCCAGCAGCTACAGTAGCGGGGGGAACACCGGGGAGCTGTTTTTT	CASSYSSGGNTGELFF
TRBD1	few	TRBV28	TRBJ1-2	TGTGCCAGCAGCCGAGGAACAGGGGGGAACTATGGCTACACCTTC	CASSRGTGGNYGYTF
-	many	TRBV7-2	TRBJ2-2	TGTGCCAGCAGCAGAGGGCCAGGGAACACCGGGGAGCTGTTTTTT	CASSRGPGNTGELFF
-	few	TRBV20-1	TRBJ1-5	TGCAGTGCAGAGGACGGGGGAGAGAGGAGTCAGCCCCAGCATTTT	CSAEDGGERSQPQHF
-	many	TRBV13	TRBJ2-7	TGTGCCAGCAGCTTTAGGGGCAGTTACGAGCAGTACTTC	CASSFRGSYEQYF
-	-	TRBV20-1	TRBJ1-1	TGCAGTGCTAAGGGCAGGGTGGAGACTGAAGCTTTCTTT	CSAKGRVETEAFF
-	few	TRBV12-3/TRBV12-4	TRBJ1-3	TGTGCCAGCAGTTGGGCGGGAGGAAACACCATATATTTT	CASSWAGGNTIYF
-	many	TRBV6-1	TRBJ2-5	TGTGCCAGCAGTCCCCAGGGGAGGGGGGGAGAGACCCAGTACTTC	CASSPQGRGGETQYF
-	few	TRBV11-2	TRBJ2-7	TGTGCCAGCAGCTCATACACAGGGAACTCCTACGAGCAGTACTTC	CASSSYTGNSYEQYF
-	few	TRBV7-6	TRBJ2-2	TGTGCCAGCATCGAGGTTTCGAACACCGGGGAGCTGTTTTTT	CASIEVSNTGELFF
-	-	TRBV25-1	TRBJ2-7	TGTGCCAGCAGTGAACTGGGGACCTACGAGCAGTACTTC	CASSELGTYEQYF
-	-	TRBV24-1	TRBJ2-3	TGTGCCACCAGTGATTGGCAGGACAATATAGGCACAGATACGCAGTATTTT	CATSDWQDNIGTDTQYF
TRBD1	medium-sized	TRBV6-1	TRBJ1-2	TGTGCCAGCAGTGAGACAGGGGCAACTAACTATGGCTACACCTTC	CASSETGATNYGYTF
-	few	TRBV7-2	TRBJ1-2	TGTGCCAGCAGCCAGGCCGGGCAGAATGGCTACACCTTC	CASSQAGQNGYTF
TRBD2	few	TRBV7-8	TRBJ2-1	TGTGCCAGCAGCTTAGGGTGGAGCGGGGGACTCAACAATGAGCAGTTCTTC	CASSLGWSGGLNNEQFF
-	-	TRBV9	TRBJ1-1	TGTGCCAGCAGCGGAAGGCCCCGCAACACTGAAGCTTTCTTT	CASSGRPRNTEAFF
TRBD2	few	TRBV20-1	TRBJ2-3	TGCAGTGCTAGAGCTAGCGGGTACGGCACAGATACGCAGTATTTT	CSARASGYGTDTQYF
-	few	TRBV4-1	TRBJ2-5	TGCGCCAGCAGCCCCGTAGGGAGGCAGGCTCGCGAGACCCAGTACTTC	CASSPVGRQARETQYF
-	few	TRBV20-1	TRBJ1-2	TGCAGTGCTCCGATGCGGGCGGGACTCTATGGCTACACCTTC	CSAPMRAGLYGYTF
-	many	TRBV5-1	TRBJ2-3	TGCGCCAGCAGCTTCCGCGACAGGACAGATACGCAGTATTTT	CASSFRDRTDTQYF
-	few	TRBV21-1	TRBJ1-5	TGTGCCAGCAGCCAGGGGGAGGCAGGGCATAGCAATCAGCCCCAGCATTTT	CASSQGEAGHSNQPQHF
TRBD2	few	TRBV29-1	TRBJ2-1	TGCAGCGTTGAAGGGACTAGCGGAAGCTACAATGAGCAGTTCTTC	CSVEGTSGSYNEQFF
-	few	TRBV4-3	TRBJ2-3	TGCGCCAGCAGCCAAGATCCGGCGAGCACAGATACGCAGTATTTT	CASSQDPASTDTQYF
-	-	TRBV12-5	TRBJ2-5	TGTGCTAGTGGTTTGTACCTCGGGGGCGAAGAGACCCAGTACTTC	CASGLYLGGEETQYF
-	few	TRBV4-3	TRBJ2-7	TGCGCCAGCAGCCAAGAAGTCGGCGGAGGGGAGATTTCCGAGCAGTACTTC	CASSQEVGGGEISEQYF
-	few	TRBV5-1	TRBJ2-3	TGCGCCAGCGGAGGACAGCTCACAGATACGCAGTATTTT	CASGGQLTDTQYF
-	few	TRBV28	TRBJ1-1	TGTGCCAGCAGCCCTCCCTTACTGGGGGCGGTCACTGAAGCTTTCTTT	CASSPPLLGAVTEAFF
-	many	TRBV20-1	TRBJ1-2	TGCAGCGGAGCAGGGACTGAGGGCTACACCTTC	CSGAGTEGYTF
-	many	TRBV20-1	TRBJ1-3	TGCAGTGCTTTCATGCCGAGGGGGAGAAACACCATATATTTT	CSAFMPRGRNTIYF
-	-	TRBV6-5	TRBJ1-4	TGTGCCAGCAGTTACGGGGGACCTAATGAAAAACTGTTTTTT	CASSYGGPNEKLFF
TRBD1	few	TRBV30	TRBJ1-1	TGTGCCTGGGGACAGGGTGAAGCTTTCTTT	CAWGQGEAFF
TRBD1	-	TRBV7-2	TRBJ1-6	TGTGCCAGCAGCCCTGTAAGGGGGCAGGGTAGCTCACCCCTCCACTTT	CASSPVRGQGSSPLHF
-	-	TRBV7-2	TRBJ2-7	TGTGCCAGCAGCACCCAGCAGGGCTACGAGCAGTACTTC	CASSTQQGYEQYF
-	few	TRBV6-2/TRBV6-3	TRBJ2-1	TGTGCCAGCAGTTCGGTCCGAGGGGCGGGCAATGAGCAGTTCTTC	CASSSVRGAGNEQFF
-	-	TRBV5-1	TRBJ2-2	TGCGCCAGCAGCTCCGGCCCCGACGGGGAGCTGTTTTTT	CASSSGPDGELFF
TRBD1	-	TRBV5-1	TRBJ2-2	TGCGCCAGCTCCCCGCCTACCGGGACAGTCGACGGGGAGCTGTTTTTT	CASSPPTGTVDGELFF
-	-	TRBV29-1	TRBJ1-1	TGCAGCGTTGGGACAGCTAAAGGGGAAGCTTTCTTT	CSVGTAKGEAFF
-	-	TRBV4-2	TRBJ1-1	TGTGCCAGCAGCCAAGGGGGAGCGGTGGATGAAGCTTTCTTT	CASSQGGAVDEAFF
-	-	TRBV7-3	TRBJ1-1	TGTGCCAGCAGCGCCTCTACGATGACTGAAGCTTTCTTT	CASSASTMTEAFF
-	-	TRBV4-1	TRBJ2-1	TGCGCCAGCAGCCACGGCGTCGGTGAGCAGTTCTTC	CASSHGVGEQFF
TRBD2	-	TRBV4-1	TRBJ2-3	TGCGCCAGCAGCCAACTAGCGGGGACGGGAACAGATACGCAGTATTTT	CASSQLAGTGTDTQYF
-	few	TRBV10-1	TRBJ2-2	TGCGCCCGAACCCCCCCGCGGCAGGGTGTTTTTACCGGGGAGCTGTTTTTT	CARTPPRQGVFTGELFF
TRBD1	-	TRBV4-1	TRBJ1-1	TGCGCCAGCAGCCAAGAAGCCAGACAGGGAGTTAAAACTGAAGCTTTCTTT	CASSQEARQGVKTEAFF
-	-	TRBV28	TRBJ2-1	TGTGCCAGCAGTTTACAGGGATTTGTAAGCTCCTACAATGAGCAGTTCTTC	CASSLQGFVSSYNEQFF
TRBD2	many	TRBV28	TRBJ2-2	TGTGCCAGCAGTTTAATGGGAGGGGCGAACACCGGGGAGCTGTTTTTT	CASSLMGGANTGELFF
TRBD1	few	TRBV7-2	TRBJ2-5	TGTGCCAGCAGCCCGCAGACAGGGAACGACGAGACCCAGTACTTC	CASSPQTGNDETQYF
-	-	TRBV20-1	TRBJ1-1	TGCAGTGCCCCCGACGGATTGAACACTGAAGCTTTCTTT	CSAPDGLNTEAFF
TRBD1	many	TRBV5-1	TRBJ2-5	TGCGCCAGCAGCAGGACGACAGGGGAAGAGACCCAGTACTTC	CASSRTTGEETQYF